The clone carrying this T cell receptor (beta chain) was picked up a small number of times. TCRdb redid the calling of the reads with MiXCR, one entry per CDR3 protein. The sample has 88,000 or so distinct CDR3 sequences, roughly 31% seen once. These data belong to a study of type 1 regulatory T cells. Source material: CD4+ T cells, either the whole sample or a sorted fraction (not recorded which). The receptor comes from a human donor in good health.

The CDR3: CASSLGSAPTDTQYF. The CDR3 nucleotides are TGTGCCAGCAGCTTAGGGTCGGCACCTACAGATACGCAGTATTTT. This rearrangement joins TRBV11-2 to TRBJ2-3; D not certain. Germline loops: CDR1 SGHAT, CDR2 FQNNGV. V lost 1 base to trimming and J lost 3 bases, with 11 bases between them. The CDR3 loop spans 15 amino acids.